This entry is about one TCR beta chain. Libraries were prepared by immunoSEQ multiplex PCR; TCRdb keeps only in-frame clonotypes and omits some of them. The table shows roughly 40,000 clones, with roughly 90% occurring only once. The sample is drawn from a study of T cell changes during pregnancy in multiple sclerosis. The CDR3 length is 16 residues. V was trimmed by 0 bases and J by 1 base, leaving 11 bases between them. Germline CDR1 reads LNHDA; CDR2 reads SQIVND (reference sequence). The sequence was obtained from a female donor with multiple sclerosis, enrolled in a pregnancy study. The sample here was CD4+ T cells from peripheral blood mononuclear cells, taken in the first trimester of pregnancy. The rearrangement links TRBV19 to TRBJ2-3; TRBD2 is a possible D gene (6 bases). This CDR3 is CASSIERRAGTDTQYF. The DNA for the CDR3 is TGTGCCAGTAGTATAGAGAGGAGGGCCGGCACAGATACGCAGTATTTT.